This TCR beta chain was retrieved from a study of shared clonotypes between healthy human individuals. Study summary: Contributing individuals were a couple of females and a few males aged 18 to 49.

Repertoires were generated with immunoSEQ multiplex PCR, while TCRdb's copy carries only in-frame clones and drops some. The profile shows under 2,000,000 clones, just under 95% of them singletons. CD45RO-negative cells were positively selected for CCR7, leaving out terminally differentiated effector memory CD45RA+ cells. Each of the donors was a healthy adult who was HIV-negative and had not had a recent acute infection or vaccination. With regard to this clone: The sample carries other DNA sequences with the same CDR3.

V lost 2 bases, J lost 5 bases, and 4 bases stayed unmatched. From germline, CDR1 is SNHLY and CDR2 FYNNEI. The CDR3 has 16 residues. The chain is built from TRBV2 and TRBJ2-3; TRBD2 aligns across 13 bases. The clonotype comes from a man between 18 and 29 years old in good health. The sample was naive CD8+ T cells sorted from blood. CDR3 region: CASSETSGGEIDTQYF. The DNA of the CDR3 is TGTGCCAGCAGTGAAACTAGCGGGGGGGAGATAGATACGCAGTATTTT.